This TCR beta chain was observed in a study of radiotherapy plus CTLA-4 blockade in lung cancer. Points from the study as a whole: Tumor-derived TCR clones expanded in blood after radiotherapy plus ipilimumab. Early blood T cell clone changes and increased post-radiation serum interferon-beta were reportedly the strongest response predictors.

This CDR3 spans 15 amino acids. Germline lookup yields CDR1 MNHEY and CDR2 SVGAGI. Unmatched junction bases numbered 7, after V lost 5 bases and J lost 3 bases. Receiving focal radiation plus CTLA-4 blockade with ipilimumab were patients who had chemo-refractory metastatic non-small-cell lung cancer. The data were produced by immunoSEQ multiplex PCR, yet TCRdb's version contains in-frame clones alone and is incomplete. The profile shows under 65,000 clones, just under 85% of them singletons. With respect to this clone: Its antigen is currently unknown.

The specimen was peripheral blood, collected from a patient treated with radiotherapy plus ipilimumab. The chain links TRBV6-5 to TRBJ2-5, with 9 bases fitting TRBD2. The clonotype was recovered from a human donor with non-small cell lung cancer whose response to radiotherapy plus ipilimumab could not be evaluated. The CDR3 bases are TGTGCCAGCAGTAGAAAGACTAGCGGAAAAGAGACCCAGTACTTC. It yields the protein CASSRKTSGKETQYF.